This record covers a single T cell receptor beta chain. This table comes from immunoSEQ multiplex PCR, and its TCRdb copy is limited to in-frame clones, with some not included. The sample holds 70,000 to 100,000 clones, more than 85% seen once. The sample comes from a study of T cell changes during pregnancy in multiple sclerosis. Germline V gene lookup returns CDR1 GTSNPN and CDR2 SVGIG (reference sequence). The CDR3 covers 14 residues. V gave up 4 bases and J gave up 0 bases; unmatched junction bases: 2. This sequence originates from a female donor with multiple sclerosis, enrolled in a pregnancy study. The sample here was peripheral blood, taken in the first trimester of pregnancy. The chain recombines TRBV30 with TRBJ2-3; 9 positions match TRBD2. CDR3 sequence: CAWTSGASTDTQYF. The DNA of the CDR3 is TGTGCCTGGACTAGCGGGGCTAGCACAGATACGCAGTATTTT.